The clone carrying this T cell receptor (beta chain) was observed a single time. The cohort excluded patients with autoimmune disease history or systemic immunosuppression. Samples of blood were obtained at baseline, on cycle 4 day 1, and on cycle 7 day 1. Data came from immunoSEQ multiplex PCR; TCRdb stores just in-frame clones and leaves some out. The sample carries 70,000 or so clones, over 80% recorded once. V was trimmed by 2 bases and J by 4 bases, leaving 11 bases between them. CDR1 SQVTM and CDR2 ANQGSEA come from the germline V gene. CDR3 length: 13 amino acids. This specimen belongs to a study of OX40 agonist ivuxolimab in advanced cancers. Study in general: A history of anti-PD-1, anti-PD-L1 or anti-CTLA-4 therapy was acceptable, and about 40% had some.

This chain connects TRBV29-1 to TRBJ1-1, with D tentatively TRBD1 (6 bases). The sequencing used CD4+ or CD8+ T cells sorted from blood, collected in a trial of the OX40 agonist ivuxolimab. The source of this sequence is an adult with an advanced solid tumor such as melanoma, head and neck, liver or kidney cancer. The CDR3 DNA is TGCAGCGTTGAACGTCAGGGGAGCACTGAAGCTTTCTTT. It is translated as CSVERQGSTEAFF.